Included here is one T cell receptor beta chain sequence, with context. The authors' processing: Amplification from reference gene primers served as the basis for estimated nucleated cell counts. TCRdb keeps only in-frame clones here, not all; method: immunoSEQ multiplex PCR. V, J and clone size reflect that table, while D and trimming were determined from the DNA. The sample holds tens of thousands of clones, about 86% seen once. This entry comes from a study of blood T cell repertoires in COVID-19. V was cut by 5 bases and J by 2 bases, with 11 bases left in between. CDR1 SGHVS and CDR2 FQNEAQ come from the germline V gene. The CDR3 is 14 amino acids.

The sequencing sample was made of peripheral blood. This clonotype originated in an elderly woman in a cohort sampled during active or convalescent COVID-19. The chain links TRBV7-8 to TRBJ2-3; D call uncertain. The CDR3 reads CASSANTYTDTQYF. The CDR3 DNA sequence: TGTGCCAGCAGCGCGAATACCTACACAGATACGCAGTATTTT.